Ten or more counts support the clone carrying this T cell receptor (beta chain). Researchers amplified the TCR beta CDR3 regions from RNA transcripts. The HTBI primer set drove a first-round RT-PCR of the TCR CDR3. TCRdb redid the calling of the multiplex PCR reads with MiXCR, one entry per CDR3 protein. The data show a few hundred thousand distinct CDR3 sequences, around 13% seen once. Duration under 3 months, a NOSPECS grade of at least 4, and a Clinical Activity Score of at least 3 characterized the ophthalmopathy patients. Uncontrolled infection, other autoimmune disease, pregnancy and lactation each barred patients from inclusion. For the diagnoses, clinical symptoms, serum thyroxine and TRAb, thyroid ultrasound and orbital computed tomography were used. Isolation of PBMCs was performed on 10 ml fresh peripheral blood. The germline CDR1 and CDR2 sequences are DFQATT and SNEGSKA (reference sequence). The CDR3 consists of 16 residues. J gave up 3 bases and V 2 bases, and 11 bases lay outside the gene matches.

These data belong to a study of T cells in Graves' hyperthyroidism and ophthalmopathy. The J gene is TRBJ2-7, the V gene TRBV20-1; TRBD1 aligns across 9 bases. This TCR was sampled from a woman in her forties with Graves' ophthalmopathy. Sequenced input: blood. Written as DNA, the CDR3 is TGCAGTGCTAGAATTTGGGGGTCGGGACAGGGCTACGAGCAGTACTTC. This translates into CSARIWGSGQGYEQYF.